The clone carrying this TCR beta chain was observed once. Its antigen is not known. Profiled with immunoSEQ multiplex PCR; TCRdb holds only in-frame clones, not every one. The profile shows some 150,000 clones, 80% to 95% of them singletons. The source of the sample is a study of T cell responses to AZD1222 COVID-19 vaccine. The junction had 5 bases not matched to a gene; V was cut back by 6 bases and J by 3 bases. This CDR3 contains 15 residues. Germline V gene data show CDR1 as ENHRY and CDR2 as SYGVKD. General study findings and limits: The sample set comprised mostly white British donors with more females, and clonal diversity was possibly underestimated. Rises in breadth and depth of Spike-specific TCRs came after two AZD1222 doses.

Sequencing used peripheral blood, obtained on day 0 of MenACWY control vaccination. This chain connects TRBV10-3 to TRBJ2-1; 10 bases agree with TRBD2. The sequence derives from an adult in good health. The CDR3 loop is CAISEREGRYNEQFF. As DNA, the CDR3 is TGTGCCATCAGCGAGCGGGAGGGCCGCTACAATGAGCAGTTCTTC.